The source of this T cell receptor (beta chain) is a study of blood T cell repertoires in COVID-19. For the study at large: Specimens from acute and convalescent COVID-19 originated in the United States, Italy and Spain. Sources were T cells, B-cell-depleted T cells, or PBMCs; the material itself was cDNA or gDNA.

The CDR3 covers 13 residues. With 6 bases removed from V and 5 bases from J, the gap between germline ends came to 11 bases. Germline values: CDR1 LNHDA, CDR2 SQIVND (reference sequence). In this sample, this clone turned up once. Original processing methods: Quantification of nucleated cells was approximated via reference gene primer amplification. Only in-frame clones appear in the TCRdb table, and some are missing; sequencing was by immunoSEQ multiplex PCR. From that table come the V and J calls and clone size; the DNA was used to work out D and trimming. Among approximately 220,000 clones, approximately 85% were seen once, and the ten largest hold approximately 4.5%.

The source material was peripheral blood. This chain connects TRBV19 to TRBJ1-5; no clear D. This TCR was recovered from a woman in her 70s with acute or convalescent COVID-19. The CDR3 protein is CASRRLGDQPQHF. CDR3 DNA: TGTGCCAGTAGGCGTCTCGGAGATCAGCCCCAGCATTTT. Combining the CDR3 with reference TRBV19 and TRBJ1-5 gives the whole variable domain DGGITQSPKYLFRKEGQNVTLSCEQNLNHDAMYWYRQDPGQGLRLIYYSQIVNDFQKGDIAEGYSVSREKKESFPLTVTSAQKNPTAFYLCASRRLGDQPQHFGDGTRLSIL.